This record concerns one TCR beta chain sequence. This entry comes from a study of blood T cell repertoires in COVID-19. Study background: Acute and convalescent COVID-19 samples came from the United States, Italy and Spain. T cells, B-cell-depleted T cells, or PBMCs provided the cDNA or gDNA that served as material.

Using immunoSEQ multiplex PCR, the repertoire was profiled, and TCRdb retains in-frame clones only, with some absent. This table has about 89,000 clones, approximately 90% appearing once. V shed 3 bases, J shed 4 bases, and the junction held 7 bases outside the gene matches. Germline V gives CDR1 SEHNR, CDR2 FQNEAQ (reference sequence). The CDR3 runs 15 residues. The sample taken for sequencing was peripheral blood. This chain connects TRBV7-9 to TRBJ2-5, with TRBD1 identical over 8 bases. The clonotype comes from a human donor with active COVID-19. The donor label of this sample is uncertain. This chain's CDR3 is CASSFSGTGLETQYF. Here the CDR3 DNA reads TGTGCCAGCAGCTTCTCAGGGACAGGCCTAGAGACCCAGTACTTC.